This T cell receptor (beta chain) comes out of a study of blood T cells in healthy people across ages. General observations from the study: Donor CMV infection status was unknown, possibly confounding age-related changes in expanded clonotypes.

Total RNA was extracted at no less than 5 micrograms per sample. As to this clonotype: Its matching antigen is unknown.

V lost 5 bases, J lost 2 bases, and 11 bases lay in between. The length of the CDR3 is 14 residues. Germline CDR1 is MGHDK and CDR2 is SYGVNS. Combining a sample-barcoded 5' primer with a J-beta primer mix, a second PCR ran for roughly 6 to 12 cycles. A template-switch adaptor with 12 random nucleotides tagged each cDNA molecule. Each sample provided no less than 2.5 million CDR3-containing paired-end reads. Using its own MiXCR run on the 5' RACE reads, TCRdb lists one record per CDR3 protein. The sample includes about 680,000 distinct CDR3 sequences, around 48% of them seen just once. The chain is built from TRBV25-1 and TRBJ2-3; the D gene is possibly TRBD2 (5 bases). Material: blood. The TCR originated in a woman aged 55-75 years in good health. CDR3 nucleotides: TGTGCCAGCAGTTCAGCGGAGATCACAGATACGCAGTATTTT. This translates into CASSSAEITDTQYF.